This is a list of T cell receptor beta chains from one sample in a study of blood T cells in healthy people across ages. TCRdb independently ran MiXCR on the 5' RACE reads; one entry per CDR3 protein. The sample gives 650,000 to 950,000 distinct CDR3 sequences, roughly 44% of which show up once; under 20% is in the top ten. The sequencing input was blood. The receptor source for this set is a man between 60 and 75 years old in good health. Both conserved end residues are part of each CDR3. The D gene is left open where the match is weak. Expanded clones are given a class, and other clones once, few, many or no size at all.

cdr3_length | clone_size | j_call | v_call | d_call | cdr3_nt | cdr3_aa
14 | . | TRBJ1-2 | TRBV13 | TRBD1 | TGTGCCAGCAGCCCCTACGGACAGGCCTATGGCTACACCTTC | CASSPYGQAYGYTF
14 | few | TRBJ1-6 | TRBV2 | TRBD1 | TGTGCCAGCAGTGCGGGACAGGGTAATTCACCCCTCCACTTT | CASSAGQGNSPLHF
13 | . | TRBJ1-6 | TRBV10-3 | . | TGTGCCATCAGTGTAGACTCTAATTCACCCCTCCACTTT | CAISVDSNSPLHF
18 | few | TRBJ2-7 | TRBV7-2 | . | TGTGCCAGCAGCTTATTAGCCCAAGAAAGAAAAAGGTACTACGAGCAGTACTTC | CASSLLAQERKRYYEQYF
13 | . | TRBJ1-2 | TRBV18 | . | TGTGCCAGCTCATCCGGGACGACAAGTGGCTACACCTTC | CASSSGTTSGYTF
13 | many | TRBJ1-2 | TRBV6-5 | . | TGTGCCAGCAGTAGGGACGGCTACTATGGCTACACCTTC | CASSRDGYYGYTF
13 | few | TRBJ1-1 | TRBV6-5 | . | TGTGCCAGCAGTTCCGGGGGCCTGACTGAAGCTTTCTTT | CASSSGGLTEAFF
18 | few | TRBJ2-1 | TRBV6-5 | . | TGTGCCAGCAGTTACTCAGCCCCGCACTTCGCGTCCTACAATGAGCAGTTCTTC | CASSYSAPHFASYNEQFF
15 | . | TRBJ2-7 | TRBV11-2 | TRBD1 | TGTGCCAGCAGCCCAGGGACAGGGGTTAGAAATGAGCAGTACTTC | CASSPGTGVRNEQYF
17 | . | TRBJ1-1 | TRBV7-9 | TRBD1 | TGTGCCAGCAGCTTAGGCGTCGGGACAGGGGTTAACACTGAAGCTTTCTTT | CASSLGVGTGVNTEAFF